The next 25 T cell receptor beta chains were all read from a single sample in a study of identical twins. TCRdb used MiXCR to reprocess the 5' RACE reads, holding one entry per CDR3 protein. The sample lists about 390,000 distinct CDR3 sequences; about 9% were seen once. The specimen was naive T cells sorted from blood. These receptors originate from a woman between 50 and 59 years old in good health.

The gene calls are TRBV5-1 and TRBJ1-1; the D is unclear. The CDR3 extends over 14 amino acids. Germline assignment: CDR1 SGHRS and CDR2 YFSETQ. V lost 1 base and J 0 bases, leaving 7 bases between the germline ends. The CDR3 spells CASSLSGLNTEAFF. CDR3 nucleotide sequence: TGCGCCAGCAGCTTGAGTGGTTTGAACACTGAAGCTTTCTTT.

The chain has TRBV13 and TRBJ2-1; 7 bases map to TRBD2. Germline V gene data show CDR1 as PRHDT and CDR2 as FYEKMQ (reference sequence). CDR3 length: 14 residues. The V gene end was trimmed by 8 bases and the J gene end by 8 bases; junction bases not matched to a gene: 12. CDR3 loop: CASLAALSGDEQFF. CDR3 DNA: TGTGCCAGCCTAGCGGCACTCTCTGGTGATGAGCAGTTCTTC.

This clonotype was recorded at least ten times. The chain uses TRBV6-1 and TRBJ2-3; TRBD2 matches 11 bases. The CDR3 runs to 16 residues. CDR1 is MNHNS, CDR2 SASEGT, per germline. Losses at the gene ends were 5 bases for V and 6 bases for J; bases not matched to a gene: 10. The CDR3 here is CASSILSGRAGDTQYF. CDR3 coding DNA: TGTGCCAGCAGTATACTTAGCGGGAGGGCCGGGGATACGCAGTATTTT.

This clonotype was detected many times. The chain uses TRBV5-1 and TRBJ2-2; D is perhaps TRBD1 or TRBD2 (5 bases each). The length of the CDR3 is 18 residues. V was pared by 0 bases and J by 5 bases, with 20 bases between. Germline-derived CDR1 and CDR2 are SGHRS and YFSETQ. CDR3 nucleotides: TGCGCCAGCAGCTTGGCCAGGTCGGGACCATTGGGGACCGGGGAGCTGTTTTTT. It codes for CASSLARSGPLGTGELFF.

This clonotype has only a few counts. V is TRBV29-1 and J is TRBJ1-1, with D hard to call. This CDR3 has 13 amino acids. The V gene lost 5 bases and the J gene lost 0 bases, with 10 bases spanning the gap. Germline CDR1 is SQVTM and CDR2 is ANQGSEA. The CDR3 sequence is CSVLNVVNTEAFF. The CDR3 DNA sequence: TGCAGCGTTTTAAACGTAGTGAACACTGAAGCTTTCTTT.

This clonotype has a handful of counts. The chain is built from TRBV7-9 and TRBJ2-2; D gene ambiguous. V lost 5 bases and J 4 bases, leaving 11 bases between the germline ends. The CDR3 runs to 14 residues. Germline-derived CDR1 and CDR2 are SEHNR and FQNEAQ (reference sequence). In nucleotides, the CDR3 is TGTGCCAGCAGCGCCGGTCTGTCCACCGGGGAGCTGTTTTTT. Protein: CASSAGLSTGELFF.

The chain combines TRBV5-1 with TRBJ1-2; 10 bases agree with TRBD1. Per germline, CDR1 SGHRS and CDR2 YFSETQ. This CDR3 comprises 15 residues. The J segment lost 3 bases and the V segment lost 0 bases, leaving 2 bases of the junction unmatched. The DNA of the CDR3 is TGCGCCAGCAGCTTGGAGGGACAGGGGCACTATGGCTACACCTTC. Amino acid sequence: CASSLEGQGHYGYTF. Full variable domain (missing parts from reference TRBV5-1 and TRBJ1-2): KAGVTQTPRYLIKTRGQQVTLSCSPISGHRSVSWYQQTPGQGLQFLFEYFSETQRNKGNFPGRFSGRQFSNSRSEMNVSTLELGDSALYLCASSLEGQGHYGYTFGSGTRLTVV.

The CDR3 DNA follows: TGTGCCAGCAGTGAGCCGGGGGCAATTTACGAGCAGTACTTC. This encodes CASSEPGAIYEQYF. The chain couples TRBV25-1 to TRBJ2-7; D is tentatively TRBD1 or TRBD2 (6 bases each). Germline CDR1 reads MGHDK; CDR2 reads SYGVNS. Trimming took 3 bases from V and 4 from J, leaving 13 bases between them. The CDR3 sequence is 14 residues long.

This clonotype was counted at least ten times. The chain has TRBV24-1 and TRBJ2-3, with D tentatively TRBD1 or TRBD2 (5 bases each). CDR3 length: 16 amino acids. Deletions cut 5 bases from V and 5 bases from J, with 19 bases between. Germline lookup yields CDR1 KGHDR and CDR2 SFDVKD. The CDR3 DNA is TGTGCCACCAGTGGGACGGGACCTCGAGACATAGATACGCAGTATTTT. Residues: CATSGTGPRDIDTQYF.

This clonotype was counted a few times. CDR3 in DNA: TGTGCCACCAGCACCAGGACTAACGGTGAGCTGTTTTTT. This sequence encodes CATSTRTNGELFF. The V call is TRBV15, the J call TRBJ2-2; perhaps TRBD2 as D (6 bases). Trimming took off 4 bases at V and 11 bases at J, with 14 bases between the two ends. Germline values: CDR1 LNHNV, CDR2 YYDKDF (reference sequence). CDR3 size: 13 residues. Variable domain in full (rest from reference TRBV15 and TRBJ2-2): DAMVIQNPRYQVTQFGKPVTLSCSQTLNHNVMYWYQQKSSQAPKLLFHYYDKDFNNEADTPDNFQSRRPNTSFCFLDIRSPGLGDTAMYLCATSTRTNGELFFGEGSRLTVL.

This clonotype was seen only a few times. CDR3: CASSQDPGQLETQYF. In DNA, the CDR3 is TGCGCCAGCAGCCAAGATCCGGGACAGCTCGAGACCCAGTACTTC. This chain joins TRBV4-1 and TRBJ2-5, with TRBD1 matching over 7 bases. Germline loops: CDR1 MGHRA, CDR2 YSYEKL. The CDR3 contains 15 residues. V shed 0 bases, J shed 5 bases, and the junction held 6 bases outside the gene matches.

The table lists this clonotype with a few counts. This rearrangement joins TRBV5-1 to TRBJ2-2, with a possible D match to TRBD2 (6 bases). V lost 10 bases and J lost 6, with 13 bases in between. The germline CDR1 and CDR2 sequences are SGHRS and YFSETQ. The length of the CDR3 is 12 residues. The CDR3 is CASKGEAGELFF. The CDR3 bases are TGCGCCTCGAAAGGGGAGGCCGGGGAGCTGTTTTTT.

This chain links TRBV29-1 with TRBJ2-2, with 10 bases identical to TRBD2. Trimming took 6 bases from V and 3 from J; bases not matched to a gene: 7. The CDR3 totals 15 residues. Per germline, CDR1 SQVTM and CDR2 ANQGSEA. The CDR3 sequence is CSVDLAGEYTGELFF. The CDR3 DNA is TGCAGCGTGGATCTAGCGGGAGAGTACACCGGGGAGCTGTTTTTT.

The gene calls are TRBV21-1 and TRBJ2-7; the table's D call TRBD1 went unverified against the DNA. TRBV21-1 is a recognized pseudogene. CDR3 length: 14 amino acids. The CDR3 loop reads CASSKGQGAYEQYV. The CDR3 DNA is TGTGCCAGCAGCAAAGGACAGGGGGCCTACGAGCAGTACGTC.

There are many counts of this clonotype. This chain joins TRBV27 and TRBJ2-1, with TRBD1 matching over 11 bases. The V and J ends lost 4 bases and 8 bases, in that order; junction bases with no gene match: 7. From germline, CDR1 is MNHEY and CDR2 SMNVEV (reference sequence). CDR3 length equals 15 residues. CDR3: CASSWTGGILDEQFF. CDR3 in DNA: TGTGCCAGCAGTTGGACAGGGGGCATTCTCGATGAGCAGTTCTTC.

J is TRBJ2-5 and V is TRBV20-1, with D tentatively TRBD2 (5 bases). This CDR3 has 12 amino acids. Germline CDR1 DFQATT, CDR2 SNEGSKA (reference sequence). Trimming left V 5 bases short and J 2 bases short, with 9 bases between. The CDR3 DNA reads TGCAGTGCTGGAGGCTTTCAAGAGACCCAGTACTTC. Translated, it gives CSAGGFQETQYF.

This clonotype was seen a handful of times. This chain joins TRBV27 and TRBJ2-7, with a weak D call TRBD2 (6 bases). CDR3 size: 14 residues. V was pared by 5 bases and J by 1 base, with 12 bases between. CDR1 is MNHEY and CDR2 is SMNVEV in the germline V gene (reference sequence). The chain's CDR3 is CASSPEGSSYEQYV. Written as DNA, the CDR3 is TGTGCCAGCAGTCCGGAGGGCAGTTCCTACGAGCAGTACGTC.

The V and J genes are TRBV14 and TRBJ2-5; D may be TRBD1 (5 bases). The V gene lost 1 base and the J gene lost 3 bases, with 6 bases spanning the gap. Germline CDR1 and CDR2: SGHDN and FVKESK. CDR3 length equals 13 residues. The CDR3 here is CASSQVTEETQYF. Here the CDR3 DNA reads TGTGCCAGCAGCCAAGTGACAGAAGAGACCCAGTACTTC.

The gene calls are TRBV28 and TRBJ2-5; no definite D call. Germline loops: CDR1 MDHEN, CDR2 SYDVKM. V gave up 1 base and J gave up 5 bases, with 14 bases separating them. The CDR3 is 15 residues long. CDR3 nucleotides: TGTGCCAGCAGTTTATTGGGGTCTATGGTTGAGACCCAGTACTTC. It specifies CASSLLGSMVETQYF.

This clonotype was counted many times. The chain uses TRBV29-1 and TRBJ2-6, with unresolved D. Germline CDR1 is SQVTM and CDR2 is ANQGSEA. V was pared by 1 base and J by 0 bases, with 7 bases between. The CDR3 has 15 amino acids. CDR3 protein: CSVEGRSSGANVLTF. CDR3 DNA sequence: TGCAGCGTTGAAGGGCGGAGCTCTGGGGCCAACGTCCTGACTTTC. The full variable domain, with the rest looked up from reference TRBV29-1 and TRBJ2-6, is SAVISQKPSRDICQRGTSLTIQCQVDSQVTMMFWYRQQPGQSLTLIATANQGSEATYESGFVIDKFPISRPNLTFSTLTVSNMSPEDSSIYLCSVEGRSSGANVLTFGAGSRLTVL.

A few counts support this clonotype. The chain is built from TRBV12-3 or TRBV12-4 and TRBJ2-3, with TRBD2 matching 11 bases. The CDR3 is 19 residues long. The V gene end was trimmed by 5 bases and the J gene end by 0 bases; junction bases not matched to a gene: 13. For the CDR3, the DNA is TGTGCCAGCAGTCCCCTCCTAGCGGGAGGACCCCCTAGCACAGATACGCAGTATTTT. It yields the protein CASSPLLAGGPPSTDTQYF.

This clonotype was counted a few times. The V and J genes are TRBV24-1 and TRBJ2-1; D may be TRBD2 (6 bases). Germline V gives CDR1 KGHDR, CDR2 SFDVKD. The V end lost 4 bases, the J end lost 1 base, and 19 bases lay between the germline ends. This CDR3 has 18 residues. CDR3 sequence: CATSDKRTGTPSYNEQFF. DNA for the CDR3: TGTGCCACCAGTGACAAGCGTACCGGGACTCCTTCCTACAATGAGCAGTTCTTC.

This clonotype was picked up many times. The CDR3 sequence is CASSLGGLAVSTDTQYF. For the CDR3, the DNA is TGTGCCAGCAGCTTAGGAGGTTTAGCGGTTAGCACAGATACGCAGTATTTT. The rearrangement links TRBV7-6 to TRBJ2-3; the D gene is possibly TRBD2 (6 bases). The germline V gene encodes CDR1 SGHVS and CDR2 FNYEAQ. Trimming took off 1 base at V and 0 bases at J, with 14 bases between the two ends. CDR3 size: 17 residues.

The chain combines TRBV11-1 with TRBJ1-1, with D perhaps matching TRBD1 (5 bases). Germline-derived CDR1 and CDR2 are SGHAT and FQDESV (reference sequence). The CDR3 spans 15 residues. Trimming took off 2 bases at V and 5 bases at J, with 15 bases between the two ends. The CDR3 sequence: CASSLRGDSRTEAFF. The CDR3, as DNA: TGTGCCAGCAGCTTACGGGGCGACTCAAGGACTGAAGCTTTCTTT. The whole variable domain, filled in from reference TRBV11-1 and TRBJ1-1, reads EAEVAQSPRYKITEKSQAVAFWCDPISGHATLYWYRQILGQGPELLVQFQDESVVDDSQLPKDRFSAERLKGVDSTLKIQPAELGDSAMYLCASSLRGDSRTEAFFGQGTRLTVV.

This clonotype was counted at least ten times. The V call is TRBV6-5, the J call TRBJ2-3; D assignment may be TRBD1 or TRBD2 (5 bases each). The ends were cut back, 3 bases at V and 1 base at J, with 14 bases in the middle. The CDR3 contains 16 residues. Germline V lookup: CDR1 MNHEY, CDR2 SVGAGI. CDR3 nucleotides: TGTGCCAGCAGTTATGTCTCGGGGCATCGCACAGATACGCAGTATTTT. It specifies CASSYVSGHRTDTQYF.